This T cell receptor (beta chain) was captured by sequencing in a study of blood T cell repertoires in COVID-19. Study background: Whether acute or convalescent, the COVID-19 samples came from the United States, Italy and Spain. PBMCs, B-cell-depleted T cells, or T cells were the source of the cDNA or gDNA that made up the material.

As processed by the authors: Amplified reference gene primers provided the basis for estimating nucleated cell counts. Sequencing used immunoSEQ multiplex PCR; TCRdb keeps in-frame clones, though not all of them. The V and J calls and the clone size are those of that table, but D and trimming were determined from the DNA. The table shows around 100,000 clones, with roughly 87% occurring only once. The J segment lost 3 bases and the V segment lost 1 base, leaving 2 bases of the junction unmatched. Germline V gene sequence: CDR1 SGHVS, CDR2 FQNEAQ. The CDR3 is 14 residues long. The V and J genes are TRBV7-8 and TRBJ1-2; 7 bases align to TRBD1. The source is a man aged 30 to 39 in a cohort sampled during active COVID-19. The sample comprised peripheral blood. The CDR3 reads CASSLGGTDYGYTF. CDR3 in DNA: TGTGCCAGCAGCTTAGGAGGGACAGACTATGGCTACACCTTC.